This is a list of T cell receptor beta chains from one sample in a study of early T cells in non-severe SARS-CoV-2 infection. Using its own MiXCR run on the 5' RACE reads, TCRdb lists one record per CDR3 protein. Altogether fewer than 60,000 distinct CDR3 sequences are present, about 4.2% being singletons, with the ten largest covering about 6%. Sequenced input: whole blood. These receptors all come from an adult who was a healthcare worker with PCR-confirmed SARS-CoV-2 infection or an uninfected control (not recorded which). Both conserved end residues are part of each CDR3. The D gene is left open where the match is weak. Size is stated for part of the rows, as once, few or many counts, or as a class when the clone is expanded.

abundance	v_gene	d_gene	j_gene	CDR3aa	CDR3nt
many	TRBV7-2	TRBD2	TRBJ2-7	CASSLAGTSGSYEQYF	TGTGCCAGCAGCTTAGCAGGCACTAGCGGATCCTACGAGCAGTACTTC
few	TRBV6-1	.	TRBJ2-6	CASRPATGSGANVLTF	TGTGCCAGCAGGCCCGCCACGGGCTCTGGGGCCAACGTCCTGACTTTC
many	TRBV10-3	TRBD1	TRBJ1-5	CAISGTGAWSNQPQHF	TGTGCCATCAGTGGGACAGGGGCGTGGAGCAATCAGCCCCAGCATTTT
many	TRBV5-1	.	TRBJ2-4	CASSLYVQKNIQYF	TGCGCCAGCAGCTTGTATGTACAGAAAAACATTCAGTACTTC
many	TRBV20-1	.	TRBJ2-3	CSAPRLPDTQYF	TGCAGTGCTCCCAGACTCCCAGATACGCAGTATTTT
many	TRBV12-3/TRBV12-4	.	TRBJ1-5	CASSLRLNSNQPQHF	TGTGCCAGCAGTTTACGGCTTAATAGCAATCAGCCCCAGCATTTT
.	TRBV10-3	.	TRBJ2-1	CAISESEGQFF	TGTGCCATCAGTGAGTCTGAGGGGCAGTTCTTC
few	TRBV12-3/TRBV12-4	.	TRBJ2-3	CASSLSQPDTQYF	TGTGCCAGCAGTTTATCCCAGCCAGATACGCAGTATTTT
many	TRBV11-1	TRBD1	TRBJ2-2	CASSSGQGADTGELFF	TGTGCCAGCAGCTCGGGACAGGGGGCAGACACCGGGGAGCTGTTTTTT
many	TRBV7-9	TRBD2	TRBJ2-7	CASSYRTSGLYEQYF	TGTGCCAGCAGCTATCGGACTAGCGGGCTCTACGAGCAGTACTTC
many	TRBV12-3/TRBV12-4	TRBD2	TRBJ2-3	CASSPTTSGTDTQYF	TGTGCCAGCAGCCCCACAACTAGCGGTACAGATACGCAGTATTTT
many	TRBV29-1	.	TRBJ2-5	CSVVRQQETQYF	TGCAGCGTTGTTCGCCAGCAAGAGACCCAGTACTTC
many	TRBV20-1	.	TRBJ2-7	CSARGGTYISYEQYF	TGCAGTGCTAGAGGCGGGACTTACATATCCTACGAGCAGTACTTC
many	TRBV6-2/TRBV6-3	TRBD2	TRBJ2-1	CASRAGLAGNNEQFF	TGTGCCAGCAGAGCGGGACTAGCGGGTAACAATGAGCAGTTCTTC
many	TRBV10-2	.	TRBJ2-7	CASSEGGEQYF	TGCGCCAGCAGTGAGGGTGGCGAGCAGTACTTC
many	TRBV12-3/TRBV12-4	TRBD2	TRBJ2-1	CASSWREGLYNEQFF	TGTGCCAGCAGTTGGCGGGAGGGATTATACAATGAGCAGTTCTTC
.	TRBV20-1	.	TRBJ1-1	CSARQGGFTEAFF	TGCAGTGCTAGACAGGGAGGGTTCACTGAAGCTTTCTTT
many	TRBV14	TRBD2	TRBJ2-1	CASSRSGSLIREQFF	TGTGCCAGCAGCCGTAGCGGGAGTCTCATTAGGGAGCAGTTCTTC
many	TRBV7-6	.	TRBJ2-1	CASSTDSSSYNEQFF	TGTGCCAGCAGCACAGACAGTAGCTCCTACAATGAGCAGTTCTTC
.	TRBV20-1	.	TRBJ1-1	CSANEGRTEAFF	TGCAGTGCTAACGAGGGGCGAACTGAAGCTTTCTTT
few	TRBV6-1	.	TRBJ2-3	CASSEAPGTDTQYF	TGTGCCAGCAGTGAAGCGCCCGGCACAGATACGCAGTATTTT
few	TRBV12-3/TRBV12-4	TRBD2	TRBJ2-2	CASNRGVSFTGELFF	TGTGCCAGCAACCGGGGGGTTTCGTTCACCGGGGAGCTGTTTTTT
few	TRBV19	.	TRBJ2-5	CASSILGEETQYF	TGTGCCAGTAGTATTTTAGGTGAAGAGACCCAGTACTTC
.	TRBV7-7	.	TRBJ1-2	CASSPITGFGYTF	TGTGCCAGCAGTCCCATCACAGGGTTCGGCTACACCTTC
many	TRBV11-2	TRBD1	TRBJ2-7	CASSPGTEGEQYF	TGTGCCAGCAGCCCCGGGACAGAAGGGGAGCAGTACTTC
many	TRBV7-6	.	TRBJ2-7	CASSLQAGREQYF	TGTGCCAGCAGCTTACAGGCGGGTCGCGAGCAGTACTTC
.	TRBV7-2	.	TRBJ2-7	CASSSITGNEQYF	TGTGCCAGCAGCTCGATAACAGGGAACGAGCAGTACTTC
few	TRBV25-1	.	TRBJ1-2	CASNESTPHYYGYTF	TGTGCCAGCAACGAAAGTACCCCTCACTACTATGGCTACACCTTC
many	TRBV9	.	TRBJ2-2	CASSPRYGDWSSNTGELFF	TGTGCCAGCAGCCCGAGGTACGGGGATTGGTCTTCGAACACCGGGGAGCTGTTTTTT
medium-sized	TRBV29-1	.	TRBJ2-1	CSVEVRGKAPGYEQFF	TGCAGCGTTGAAGTCAGAGGGAAAGCACCGGGTTATGAGCAGTTCTTC
many	TRBV5-4	.	TRBJ1-1	CASSLQGHTEAFF	TGTGCCAGCAGCTTGCAGGGTCACACTGAAGCTTTCTTT
.	TRBV3-2	.	TRBJ2-5	CASSQGLGVGFQETQYF	TGTGCCAGCAGCCAAGGCCTTGGGGTTGGATTCCAAGAGACCCAGTACTTC